The 2 T cell receptor beta chains below all came from one sample that was sequenced in a study of cytomegalovirus exposure and HLA in healthy donors. PCR amplification relied on 60 Vbeta primers (plus 13 Jbeta primers). Using immunoSEQ multiplex PCR, the repertoire was profiled, and TCRdb retains in-frame clones only, with some absent. The listing records 70,000 to 85,000 clones. The specimen was PBMCs. These receptors all stem from a female donor in good health and CMV-seropositive.

This chain links TRBV28 with TRBJ2-2; D ambiguous. V was pared by 2 bases and J by 2 bases, with 6 bases between. The CDR3 has 14 amino acids. CDR1 and CDR2 from the germline V gene are MDHEN and SYDVKM. CDR3 protein: CASSLGGNTGELFF. The CDR3 DNA reads TGTGCCAGCAGTTTAGGCGGAAACACCGGGGAGCTGTTTTTT.

The rearrangement links TRBV28 to TRBJ2-7; TRBD1 is a possible D gene (6 bases). V lost 6 bases to trimming and J lost 4 bases, with 13 bases between them. The CDR3 has 13 amino acids. Germline CDR1 is MDHEN and CDR2 is SYDVKM. The DNA of the CDR3 is TGTGCCAGCAGCTGGACAGTCAGATACGAGCAGTACTTC. The encoded protein is CASSWTVRYEQYF.